This record looks at one T cell receptor beta chain sequence and its context. The sample comes from a study of shared clonotypes between healthy human individuals. The V and J ends lost 0 bases and 0 bases, in that order; junction bases with no gene match: 13. Looked up from germline, CDR1 is MGHRA and CDR2 is YSYEKL. The CDR3 contains 22 residues. The naive CD8 subset, CD45RO-negative cells positively selected for CCR7, excluded terminally differentiated effector memory CD45RA+ cells. Donors had no recently reported acute infections or vaccinations and were HIV-negative. The table came from immunoSEQ multiplex PCR; TCRdb's copy has only in-frame clones and leaves some out. The table shows around 600,000 clones, with more than 95% occurring only once.

Sequenced input: naive CD8+ T cells sorted from blood. The V and J genes are TRBV4-1 and TRBJ2-6, with 11 bases lining up with TRBD1. The sequence was collected from a man younger than 45 in good health. CDR3 sequence: CASSQDPDRGRNSRSGANVLTF. The CDR3 nucleotides are TGCGCCAGCAGCCAAGATCCGGACAGGGGGCGGAATAGCCGCTCTGGGGCCAACGTCCTGACTTTC.